One sample yielded the 30 T cell receptor beta chains listed below, sequenced in a study of CD8 T cells in ankylosing spondylitis. Using its own MiXCR run on the 5' RACE reads, TCRdb lists one record per CDR3 protein. The table includes roughly 100,000 distinct CDR3 sequences, 7.5% to 9% detected once. Material: blood, either unsorted or a sorted T cell fraction (not recorded which). The source is a male donor with ankylosing spondylitis or in good health (not recorded which).

This clonotype was observed many times. V usage is TRBV27 and J usage is TRBJ2-1; D possibly corresponds to TRBD1 (6 bases). Per germline, CDR1 MNHEY and CDR2 SMNVEV (reference sequence). This CDR3 region has 16 residues. The ends were cut back, 5 bases at V and 4 bases at J, with 18 bases in the middle. CDR3 bases: TGTGCCAGCAGTCCAAGGCCACAGGGTTCTTACAATGAGCAGTTCTTC. It encodes CASSPRPQGSYNEQFF.

This clonotype showed up many times. This chain connects TRBV14 to TRBJ2-2, with 8 bases fitting TRBD1. Germline CDR1 reads SGHDN; CDR2 reads FVKESK. With V trimmed by 6 bases and J by 5 bases, 5 bases remained unmatched. There are 14 residues in the CDR3. The DNA of the CDR3 is TGTGCCAGCAGGGGGACAGGCCCAACCGGGGAGCTGTTTTTT. Its protein product is CASRGTGPTGELFF. Supplemented by reference TRBV14 and TRBJ2-2, the full variable domain reads EAGVTQFPSHSVIEKGQTVTLRCDPISGHDNLYWYRRVMGKEIKFLLHFVKESKQDESGMPNNRFLAERTGGTYSTLKVQPAELEDSGVYFCASRGTGPTGELFFGEGSRLTVL.

This clonotype was recorded many times. The J gene is TRBJ1-3, the V gene TRBV20-1; D gene unclear. The CDR3 loop spans 14 amino acids. Trimming shortened V by 1 base and J by 0 bases, and 7 bases separated the two germline ends. Germline CDR1 reads DFQATT; CDR2 reads SNEGSKA (reference sequence). The CDR3 nucleotides read TGCAGTGCTAGAGCGAGTTACTCTGGAAACACCATATATTTT. Encoded protein: CSARASYSGNTIYF.

The table lists this clonotype with many counts. V is TRBV6-5 and J is TRBJ2-1, with 8 positions matching TRBD2. The V gene end was trimmed by 5 bases and the J gene end by 4 bases; junction bases not matched to a gene: 7. This CDR3 has 15 amino acids. CDR1 and CDR2 (germline): MNHEY, SVGAGI. CDR3 sequence (DNA): TGTGCCAGCAGTCAACGTAGCGGGGCTTACAATGAGCAGTTCTTC. Protein product: CASSQRSGAYNEQFF.

This clonotype occurred many times. V usage is TRBV20-1 and J usage is TRBJ1-5; possible D gene TRBD1, 5 bases. This CDR3 spans 14 amino acids. V was clipped by 1 base and J by 7 bases, with 14 bases between them. CDR1 DFQATT and CDR2 SNEGSKA come from the germline V gene (reference sequence). CDR3 sequence: CSARVEAKGQPQHF. CDR3 sequence (DNA): TGCAGTGCTAGAGTAGAGGCAAAGGGGCAGCCCCAGCATTTT.

This chain links TRBV3-1 with TRBJ2-5; a weak D match, TRBD2 (5 bases). V was clipped by 0 bases and J by 3 bases, with 8 bases between them. Germline V gene data show CDR1 as LGHDT and CDR2 as YNNKEL (reference sequence). The CDR3 has 14 residues. CDR3 protein: CASSQEATKETQYF. The CDR3 coding sequence is TGTGCCAGCAGCCAAGAGGCGACTAAAGAGACCCAGTACTTC.

Many counts were recorded for this clonotype. The chain is built from TRBV4-2 and TRBJ2-6; 8 bases are shared with TRBD2. Germline CDR1 LGHNA, CDR2 YNFKEQ. J gave up 1 base and V 4 bases, and 9 bases lay outside the gene matches. This CDR3 is built from 18 residues. Written as DNA, the CDR3 is TGTGCCAGCAGCCTGGAGGCTAGCGGGTGGTCTGGGGCCAACGTCCTGACTTTC. Amino acids: CASSLEASGWSGANVLTF.

V usage is TRBV3-1 and J usage is TRBJ2-1; perhaps D is TRBD1 or TRBD2 (6 bases each). Germline V lookup: CDR1 LGHDT, CDR2 YNNKEL (reference sequence). CDR3 length: 15 residues. Trimming pared 0 bases from V and 5 bases from J, leaving 11 bases between. The CDR3 protein is CASSQDAGHNNEQFF. Here the CDR3 DNA reads TGTGCCAGCAGCCAAGATGCGGGACACAACAATGAGCAGTTCTTC.

This clonotype was seen repeatedly, ten times or more. The gene calls are TRBV4-1 and TRBJ2-5; D gene ambiguous. Germline loops: CDR1 MGHRA, CDR2 YSYEKL. Between the trimmed V and J ends, which lost 4 bases and 5 bases, there was a span of 14 bases. CDR3 size: 14 residues. CDR3 region: CASSPRAAQETQYF. CDR3 coding DNA: TGCGCCAGCAGCCCTCGGGCAGCTCAGGAGACCCAGTACTTC.

In this sample, this clonotype turned up many times. J is TRBJ1-2 and V is TRBV7-2; 9 positions agree with TRBD1. From germline, CDR1 is SGHTA and CDR2 FQGNSA. The CDR3 runs 15 residues. J lost 3 bases, V lost 5 bases, and 7 bases had no gene match. CDR3 bases: TGTGCCAGCAGCCACCGGGACAGGGTACACTATGGCTACACCTTC. This translates into CASSHRDRVHYGYTF.

At least ten counts were recorded for this clonotype. The chain uses TRBV7-6 and TRBJ2-3; 13 positions agree with TRBD2. With 2 bases clipped from V and 13 bases from J, the junction kept 3 bases outside the gene matches. The germline CDR1 and CDR2 sequences are SGHVS and FNYEAQ. This CDR3 region has 13 residues. CDR3 in DNA: TGTGCCAGCAGCTTACCCGGGACTAGCGGGGAGTATTTT. It encodes CASSLPGTSGEYF.

This clonotype has a count of ten or more. This rearrangement joins TRBV5-1 to TRBJ2-3; D call uncertain. This CDR3 is built from 15 residues. Per the germline V gene, CDR1 is SGHRS and CDR2 is YFSETQ. V gave up 2 bases and J gave up 2 bases, with 12 bases separating them. The CDR3 DNA is TGCGCCAGCAGCTTCCTCACGGGCCACACAGATACGCAGTATTTT. Residues: CASSFLTGHTDTQYF.

This clonotype was detected ten times or more. The CDR3 DNA is TGTGCCAGCAGTTTACGGCGGTCTGGAAGCGAGCAGTACTTC. It encodes CASSLRRSGSEQYF. The chain combines TRBV12-3 or TRBV12-4 with TRBJ2-7; D ambiguous. The V end was cut by 2 bases, the J end by 6 bases, with 14 bases between. This CDR3 is built from 14 residues.

On this clonotype: This may stem from a read error, because a much larger clone lies one nucleotide away. The gene calls are TRBV7-2 and TRBJ2-1; TRBD2 matches at 7 bases. The germline V gene encodes CDR1 SGHTA and CDR2 FQGNSA. V gave up 0 bases and J gave up 8 bases; unmatched junction bases: 7. The CDR3 is 15 residues long. As DNA, the CDR3 is TGTGCCAGCAGCTTAGCGGGCGTGGGGGGGTATGAGCAGTTCTTC. Its translation is CASSLAGVGGYEQFF.

This clonotype was detected many times. This chain uses TRBV5-1 with TRBJ2-1, with 8 bases matching TRBD1. The CDR3 spans 14 residues. J was trimmed by 6 bases and V by 4 bases; bases with no gene match: 6. Looked up from germline, CDR1 is SGHRS and CDR2 is YFSETQ. In DNA form, the CDR3 reads TGCGCCAGCAGCCAAACAGGGGGTGGCAATGAGCAGTTCTTC. This sequence encodes CASSQTGGGNEQFF.

This clonotype was seen repeatedly, ten times or more. This chain links TRBV21-1 with TRBJ2-7; the D call of TRBD1 is as the table states it, not checked on the DNA. TRBV21-1 constitutes a pseudogene. The CDR3 loop spans 15 amino acids. CDR3 DNA: TGTGCCAGCAGCACCAGGGGGCATAAAGCCTACGAGCAGTACTTC. Amino acids: CASSTRGHKAYEQYF.

This clonotype was picked up a small number of times. The chain links TRBV10-3 to TRBJ1-5; 8 bases line up with TRBD1. The germline V gene encodes CDR1 ENHRY and CDR2 SYGVKD. Trimming removed 8 bases from V and 0 bases from J; junction bases left unmatched: 6. The CDR3 sequence is 15 residues long. The CDR3 is CAIGQGILSNQPQHF. The CDR3 DNA is TGTGCCATCGGACAGGGCATTCTTAGCAATCAGCCCCAGCATTTT.

This clonotype was recorded at least ten times. The chain carries TRBV2 and TRBJ1-5; weak D call: TRBD1 (5 bases). Germline V lookup: CDR1 SNHLY, CDR2 FYNNEI. V lost 7 bases to trimming and J lost 1 base, with 8 bases between them. This CDR3 has 13 amino acids. The CDR3 bases are TGTGCCAGCACTGGGGGGAGCAATCAGCCCCAGCATTTT. It translates to CASTGGSNQPQHF.

This clonotype showed up many times. The V call is TRBV7-2, the J call TRBJ2-7, with 8 bases fitting TRBD2. Germline values: CDR1 SGHTA, CDR2 FQGNSA. J lost 2 bases, V lost 4 bases, and 4 bases had no gene match. The CDR3 consists of 14 residues. For the CDR3, the DNA is TGTGCCAGCAGCTCCCGGGAGGGCCCCTACGAGCAGTACTTC. It translates to CASSSREGPYEQYF.

The V and J genes are TRBV13 and TRBJ2-1; 9 nucleotides align to TRBD1. The CDR3 totals 15 residues. The trim removed 5 bases at V and 0 bases at J, leaving 2 bases unmatched. The germline CDR1 and CDR2 sequences are PRHDT and FYEKMQ (reference sequence). CDR3 in amino acids: CASSGTGNSYNEQFF. CDR3 nucleotide sequence: TGTGCCAGCAGCGGGACAGGGAACTCCTACAATGAGCAGTTCTTC.

At least ten counts were recorded for this clonotype. The J gene is TRBJ1-2, the V gene TRBV12-3 or TRBV12-4; 9 bases agree with TRBD1. The CDR3 spans 15 residues. The ends lost 3 bases at V and 8 bases at J; junction bases unmatched: 10. The CDR3 protein is CASSFGGTGLGGYTF. The CDR3 DNA reads as TGTGCCAGCAGTTTTGGAGGGACAGGGTTGGGGGGCTACACCTTC.

The chain has TRBV30 and TRBJ1-5; TRBD1 agrees at 7 bases. Losses at the gene ends were 2 bases for V and 9 bases for J; bases not matched to a gene: 10. In germline, CDR1 is GTSNPN, CDR2 SVGIG (reference sequence). The CDR3 runs 14 residues. The CDR3 sequence: CAWSTRDSVGPQHF. CDR3 coding DNA: TGTGCCTGGAGTACCCGGGACAGCGTCGGGCCCCAGCATTTT. Combining the CDR3 with reference TRBV30 and TRBJ1-5 gives the whole variable domain SQTIHQWPATLVQPVGSPLSLECTVEGTSNPNLYWYRQAAGRGLQLLFYSVGIGQISSEVPQNLSASRPQDRQFILSSKKLLLSDSGFYLCAWSTRDSVGPQHFGDGTRLSIL.

This clonotype was found many times. The rearrangement joins TRBV27 to TRBJ1-2; D possibly corresponds to TRBD1 (5 bases). The V and J ends lost 0 bases and 4 bases respectively, with 9 bases between them. Germline V gene lookup returns CDR1 MNHEY and CDR2 SMNVEV (reference sequence). This CDR3 has 14 residues. In DNA, the CDR3 is TGTGCCAGCAGTTTATCACGCAGGGCCTATGGCTACACCTTC. It codes for CASSLSRRAYGYTF.

This clonotype has ten or more counts. V is TRBV10-3 and J is TRBJ2-7, with 8 bases identical to TRBD2. V lost 2 bases to trimming and J lost 4 bases; unmatched junction nucleotides: 7. Per germline, CDR1 ENHRY and CDR2 SYGVKD. The CDR3 length is 15 residues. The CDR3 DNA reads as TGTGCCATCAGTGAGCGGACTAGCCTCAGTTACGAGCAGTACTTC. Residues: CAISERTSLSYEQYF.

Many counts were recorded for this clonotype. The rearrangement links TRBV4-3 to TRBJ2-1, with no clear D. Trimming stripped 1 base from V and 2 bases from J, with 9 bases between. Germline values: CDR1 LGHNA, CDR2 YSLEER. CDR3 size: 15 residues. This CDR3 is CASSQGWTPYNEQFF. CDR3 nucleotides: TGCGCCAGCAGCCAAGGTTGGACGCCCTACAATGAGCAGTTCTTC.

This clonotype was recorded at least ten times. The chain recombines TRBV5-1 with TRBJ2-1; 8 nucleotides line up with TRBD1. This CDR3 is built from 20 residues. The V and J ends lost 4 bases and 2 bases, in that order; junction bases with no gene match: 20. Looked up from germline, CDR1 is SGHRS and CDR2 is YFSETQ. The CDR3 coding sequence is TGCGCCAGCAGCAAGACAGGGGTCGGCCCGCCCCTCGGCCCCTACAATGAGCAGTTCTTC. Translation gives CASSKTGVGPPLGPYNEQFF.

This clonotype has a count of ten or more. The rearrangement joins TRBV4-3 to TRBJ2-3, with TRBD1 matching over 9 bases. This CDR3 contains 15 residues. V shed 2 bases, J shed 3 bases, and the junction held 3 bases outside the gene matches. Germline V lookup: CDR1 LGHNA, CDR2 YSLEER. CDR3 DNA sequence: TGCGCCAGCAGCCAACGACAGGGGGTAACAGATACGCAGTATTTT. It is translated as CASSQRQGVTDTQYF.

This clonotype was observed at least ten times. The chain joins TRBV12-3 or TRBV12-4 to TRBJ1-2; perhaps TRBD1 as D (5 bases). CDR3 length equals 12 residues. The V end was cut by 6 bases, the J end by 4 bases, with 9 bases between. CDR3 coding DNA: TGTGCCAGCAGAACAGGAGCCTATGGCTACACCTTC. It translates to CASRTGAYGYTF.

The sample holds a few counts of this clonotype. V and J are TRBV5-1 and TRBJ2-1; 8 bases are shared with TRBD1. The CDR3 spans 15 residues. V shed 7 bases and J 2 bases; nucleotides not matched to a gene: 8. CDR1 and CDR2 from the germline V gene are SGHRS and YFSETQ. The CDR3 DNA reads TGCGCCAGCGTCTACAGGGGGTTTACCTACAATGAGCAGTTCTTC. Its protein product is CASVYRGFTYNEQFF.

This clonotype was seen a few times. The chain is built from TRBV5-1 and TRBJ2-3; the D is unclear. The CDR3 totals 14 residues. Trimming took off 2 bases at V and 6 bases at J, with 13 bases between the two ends. Germline CDR1 SGHRS, CDR2 YFSETQ. CDR3 in amino acids: CASSLIRESDTQYF. The DNA for the CDR3 is TGCGCCAGCAGCTTAATAAGGGAATCCGATACGCAGTATTTT. Looking up the rest from reference TRBV5-1 and TRBJ2-3 gives the full variable domain: KAGVTQTPRYLIKTRGQQVTLSCSPISGHRSVSWYQQTPGQGLQFLFEYFSETQRNKGNFPGRFSGRQFSNSRSEMNVSTLELGDSALYLCASSLIRESDTQYFGPGTRLTVL.